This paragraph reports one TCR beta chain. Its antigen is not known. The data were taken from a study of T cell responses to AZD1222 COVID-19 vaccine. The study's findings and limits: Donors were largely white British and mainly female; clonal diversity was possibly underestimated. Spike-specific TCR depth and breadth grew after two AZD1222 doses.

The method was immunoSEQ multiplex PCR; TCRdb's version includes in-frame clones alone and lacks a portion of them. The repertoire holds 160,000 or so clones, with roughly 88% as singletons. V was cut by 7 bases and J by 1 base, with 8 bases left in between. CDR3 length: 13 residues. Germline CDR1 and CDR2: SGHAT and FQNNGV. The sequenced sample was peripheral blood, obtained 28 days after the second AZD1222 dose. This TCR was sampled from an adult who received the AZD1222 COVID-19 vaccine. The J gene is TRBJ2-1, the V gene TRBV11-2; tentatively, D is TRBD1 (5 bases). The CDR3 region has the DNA TGTGCCAGCAAGGGGCCTTCCTACAATGAGCAGTTCTTC. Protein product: CASKGPSYNEQFF.